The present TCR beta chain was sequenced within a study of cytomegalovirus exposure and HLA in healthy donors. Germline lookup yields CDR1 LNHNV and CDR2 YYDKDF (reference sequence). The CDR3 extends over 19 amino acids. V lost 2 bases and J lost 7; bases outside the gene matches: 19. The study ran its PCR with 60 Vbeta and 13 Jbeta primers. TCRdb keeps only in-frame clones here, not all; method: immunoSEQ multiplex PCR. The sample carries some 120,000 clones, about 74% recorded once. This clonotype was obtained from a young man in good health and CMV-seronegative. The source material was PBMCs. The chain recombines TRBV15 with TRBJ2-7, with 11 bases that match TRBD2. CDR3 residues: CATSRFRITSGSLNYEQYF. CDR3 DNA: TGTGCCACCAGCAGATTCAGGATTACTAGCGGGAGTCTAAACTATGAGCAGTACTTC.